The present entry profiles one T cell receptor (beta chain) with its context. Its antigen is undetermined. At one boundary the junction diverges from the germline segment, which might be a read error. The PCR used 60 Vbeta and 13 Jbeta primers. Generated by immunoSEQ multiplex PCR, the TCRdb table keeps only in-frame clones and is missing some. Counted here are some 170,000 clones, roughly 82% occurring once; the ten biggest clones make up roughly 10%. The data were taken from a study of cytomegalovirus exposure and HLA in healthy donors. Findings and limits, study-wide: Researchers catalogued some 160 TCR beta chains as cytomegalovirus-associated. Reports indicated that the classifier achieved high specificity and sensitivity in diagnosing cytomegalovirus status. The authors excluded some V segments, including TRBV6-2 and TRBV6-3, as indistinguishable.

Looked up from germline, CDR1 is SGHAT and CDR2 is FQNNGV. The CDR3 consists of 14 residues. The clonotype was recovered from a man over 45 in good health and CMV-seropositive. J is TRBJ2-1 and V is TRBV11-2; D is perhaps TRBD2 (5 bases). Sequencing was performed on PBMCs. The CDR3 DNA sequence: TGTGCCAGCAGCCTAGACGGAGGCTGGGGTGAGCAGTTCTTC. This translates into CASSLDGGWGEQFF.